The clone carrying this TCR beta chain was observed a few times. Its antigen remains unidentified. The CDR3 extends over 14 amino acids. Trimming removed 6 bases from V and 4 bases from J; junction bases left unmatched: 5. Germline assignment: CDR1 MNHNS and CDR2 SASEGT. TCRdb reprocessed the RT-PCR reads with MiXCR, giving one entry per CDR3 protein. The profile covers more than 700,000 distinct CDR3 sequences, with approximately 21% appearing a single time and roughly a tenth taken by the ten largest. This sample is drawn from a study of response to subunit inactivated influenza vaccine. Study results and limitations: With each seasonal influenza vaccination, the authors suggested, few new T cells are recruited.

The V and J genes are TRBV6-1 and TRBJ2-7, with 11 bases lining up with TRBD2. The sequencing here drew on PBMCs from blood, taken roughly 5 days after vaccination. The sequence was collected from a man in his forties or fifties who received an inactivated influenza vaccine. The CDR3 nucleotides read TGTGCCAGCAGCCTGACTAGCGGGATGTACGAGCAGTACTTC. Translated: CASSLTSGMYEQYF.